This T cell receptor (beta chain) originates from a study of blood T cell repertoires in COVID-19. Across the whole study: The samples span acute and convalescent COVID-19 from the United States, Italy and Spain. Nucleic acid was either cDNA or gDNA, and it came from T cells, B-cell-depleted T cells, or PBMCs.

In the study's own analysis: The assay estimated nucleated cells by amplifying reference gene primers. Here immunoSEQ multiplex PCR was the method, and the copy in TCRdb shows in-frame clones only, minus some. That table furnishes V, J and clone size, whereas the DNA furnished D and trimming. The top ten clones hold approximately 6.9% of a sample with about 190,000 clones, 75% to 90% of them seen once. The V and J ends lost 0 bases and 0 bases respectively, with 13 bases between them. The CDR3 has 17 residues. The germline gives CDR1 SGDLS, CDR2 YYNGEE. The sequenced sample consisted of peripheral blood. This clonotype was obtained from a man aged 60 to 69 with acute or convalescent COVID-19. This chain links TRBV9 with TRBJ1-3; D remains ambiguous. In DNA form, the CDR3 reads TGTGCCAGCAGCGTAGAGGGAGCCATGAACTCTGGAAACACCATATATTTT. Amino acids: CASSVEGAMNSGNTIYF.